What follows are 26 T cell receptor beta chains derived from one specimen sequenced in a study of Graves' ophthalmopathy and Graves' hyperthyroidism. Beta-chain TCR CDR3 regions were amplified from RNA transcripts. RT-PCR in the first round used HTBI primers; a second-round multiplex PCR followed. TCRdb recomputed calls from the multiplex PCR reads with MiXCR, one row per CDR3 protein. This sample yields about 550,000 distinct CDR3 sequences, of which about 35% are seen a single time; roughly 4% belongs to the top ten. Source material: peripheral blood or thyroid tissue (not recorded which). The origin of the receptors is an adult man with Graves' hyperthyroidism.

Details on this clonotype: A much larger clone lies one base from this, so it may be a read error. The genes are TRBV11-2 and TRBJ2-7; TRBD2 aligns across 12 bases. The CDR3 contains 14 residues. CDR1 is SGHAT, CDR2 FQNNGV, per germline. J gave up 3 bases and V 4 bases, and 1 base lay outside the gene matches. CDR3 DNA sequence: TGTGCCAGCAGCTGGGGACTAGCGGGCTACGAGCAGTACTTC. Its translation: CASSWGLAGYEQYF.

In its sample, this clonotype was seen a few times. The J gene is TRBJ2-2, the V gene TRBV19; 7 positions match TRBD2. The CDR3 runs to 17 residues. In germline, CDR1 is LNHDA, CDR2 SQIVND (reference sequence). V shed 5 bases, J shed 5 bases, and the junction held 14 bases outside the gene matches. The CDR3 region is CASSEGAGRLVTGELFF. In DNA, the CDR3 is TGTGCCAGTAGTGAGGGCGCCGGGAGGCTTGTAACCGGGGAGCTGTTTTTT.

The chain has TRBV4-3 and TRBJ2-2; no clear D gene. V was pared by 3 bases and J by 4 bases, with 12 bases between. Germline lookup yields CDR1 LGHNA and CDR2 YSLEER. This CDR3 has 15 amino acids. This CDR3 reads CASSQLGKSTGELFF. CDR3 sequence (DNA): TGCGCCAGCAGCCAGCTGGGGAAGTCCACCGGGGAGCTGTTTTTT.

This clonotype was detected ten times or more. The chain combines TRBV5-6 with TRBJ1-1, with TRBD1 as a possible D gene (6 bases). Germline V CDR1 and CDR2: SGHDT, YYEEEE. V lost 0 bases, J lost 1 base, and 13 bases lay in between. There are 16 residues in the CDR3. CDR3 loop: CASSLVGATQNTEAFF. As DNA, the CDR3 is TGTGCCAGCAGCTTGGTGGGGGCGACACAGAACACTGAAGCTTTCTTT.

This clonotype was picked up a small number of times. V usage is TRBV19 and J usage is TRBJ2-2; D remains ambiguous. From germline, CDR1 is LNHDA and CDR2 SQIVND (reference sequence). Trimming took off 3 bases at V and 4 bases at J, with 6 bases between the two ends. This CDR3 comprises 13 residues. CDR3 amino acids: CASSILATGELFF. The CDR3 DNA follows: TGTGCCAGTAGTATCCTGGCCACCGGGGAGCTGTTTTTT.

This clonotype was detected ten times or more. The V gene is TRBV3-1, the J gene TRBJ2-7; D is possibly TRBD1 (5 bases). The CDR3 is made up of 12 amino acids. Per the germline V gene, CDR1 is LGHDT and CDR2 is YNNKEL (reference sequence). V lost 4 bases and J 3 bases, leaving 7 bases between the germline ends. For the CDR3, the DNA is TGTGCCAGCAGCCGGGGCGGCTACGAGCAGTACTTC. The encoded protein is CASSRGGYEQYF.

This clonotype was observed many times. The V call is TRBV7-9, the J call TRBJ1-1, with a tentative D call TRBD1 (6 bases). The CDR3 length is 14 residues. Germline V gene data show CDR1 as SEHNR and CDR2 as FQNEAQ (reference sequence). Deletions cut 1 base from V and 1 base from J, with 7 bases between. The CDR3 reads CASSLGQANTEAFF. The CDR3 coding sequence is TGTGCCAGCAGCTTAGGACAGGCGAACACTGAAGCTTTCTTT.

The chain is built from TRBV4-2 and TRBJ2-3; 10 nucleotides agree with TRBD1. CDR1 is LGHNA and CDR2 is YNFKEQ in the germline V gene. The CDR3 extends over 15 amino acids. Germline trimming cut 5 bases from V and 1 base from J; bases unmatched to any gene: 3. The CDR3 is CASSKGTGGTDTQYF. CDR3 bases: TGTGCCAGCAGCAAGGGGACAGGGGGCACAGATACGCAGTATTTT.

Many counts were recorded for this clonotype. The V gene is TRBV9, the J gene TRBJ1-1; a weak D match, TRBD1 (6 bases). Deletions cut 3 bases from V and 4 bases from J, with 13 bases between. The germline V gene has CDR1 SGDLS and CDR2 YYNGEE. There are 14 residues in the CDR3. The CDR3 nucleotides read TGTGCCAGCAGCGCGACACAGGGATCCACTGAAGCTTTCTTT. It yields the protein CASSATQGSTEAFF.

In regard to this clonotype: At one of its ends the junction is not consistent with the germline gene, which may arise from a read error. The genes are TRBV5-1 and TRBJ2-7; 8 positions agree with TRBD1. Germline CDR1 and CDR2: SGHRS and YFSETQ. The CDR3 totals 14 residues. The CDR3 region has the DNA TGTGCCAGCAGCTGGTCGACAGGGGTTTACGAGCAGTACTTC. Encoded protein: CASSWSTGVYEQYF. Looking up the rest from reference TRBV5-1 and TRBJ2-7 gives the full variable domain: KAGVTQTPRYLIKTRGQQVTLSCSPISGHRSVSWYQQTPGQGLQFLFEYFSETQRNKGNFPGRFSGRQFSNSRSEMNVSTLELGDSALYLCASSWSTGVYEQYFGPGTRLTVT.

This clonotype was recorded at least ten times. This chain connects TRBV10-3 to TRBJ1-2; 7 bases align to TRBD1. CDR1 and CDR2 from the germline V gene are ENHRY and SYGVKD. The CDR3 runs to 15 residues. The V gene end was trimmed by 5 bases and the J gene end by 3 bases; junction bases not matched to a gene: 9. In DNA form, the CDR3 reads TGTGCCATCAGTTTACAGGGGACGGACTACTATGGCTACACCTTC. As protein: CAISLQGTDYYGYTF.

CDR3 residues: CASSFRPIGADNEQFF. Here the CDR3 DNA reads TGTGCCAGCAGCTTTAGACCCATCGGAGCCGACAATGAGCAGTTCTTC. V and J are TRBV7-3 and TRBJ2-7; D unclear. The DNA end is a closer match to TRBJ2-1, so the J assignment may be wrong. The CDR3 has 16 residues. From germline, CDR1 is SGHTA and CDR2 FQGTGA.

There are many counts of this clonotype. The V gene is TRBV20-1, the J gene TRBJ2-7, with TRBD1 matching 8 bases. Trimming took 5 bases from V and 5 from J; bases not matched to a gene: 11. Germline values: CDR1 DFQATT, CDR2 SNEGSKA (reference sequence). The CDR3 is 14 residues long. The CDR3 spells CSAPPRTGFNEQYF. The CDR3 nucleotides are TGCAGTGCTCCTCCCCGGACAGGGTTCAACGAGCAGTACTTC.

This CDR3 reads CASSLVLGPPYEQYF. The CDR3 DNA follows: TGCGCCAGCAGCCTCGTCCTGGGGCCCCCCTACGAGCAGTACTTC. The chain combines TRBV5-1 with TRBJ2-7; weak D call: TRBD1 (5 bases). This CDR3 region has 15 residues. Germline V gene lookup returns CDR1 SGHRS and CDR2 YFSETQ. Trimming removed 4 bases at V and 2 bases at J, with 16 bases between. The full variable domain, completed using reference TRBV5-1 and TRBJ2-7, is KAGVTQTPRYLIKTRGQQVTLSCSPISGHRSVSWYQQTPGQGLQFLFEYFSETQRNKGNFPGRFSGRQFSNSRSEMNVSTLELGDSALYLCASSLVLGPPYEQYFGPGTRLTVT.

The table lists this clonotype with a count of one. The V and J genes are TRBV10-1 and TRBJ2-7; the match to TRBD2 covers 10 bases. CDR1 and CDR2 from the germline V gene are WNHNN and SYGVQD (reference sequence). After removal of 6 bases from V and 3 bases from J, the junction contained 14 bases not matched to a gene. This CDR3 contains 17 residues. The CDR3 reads CASSQEGGASGSYEQYF. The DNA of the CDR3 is TGCGCCAGCAGCCAAGAGGGGGGGGCTAGCGGGAGCTACGAGCAGTACTTC.

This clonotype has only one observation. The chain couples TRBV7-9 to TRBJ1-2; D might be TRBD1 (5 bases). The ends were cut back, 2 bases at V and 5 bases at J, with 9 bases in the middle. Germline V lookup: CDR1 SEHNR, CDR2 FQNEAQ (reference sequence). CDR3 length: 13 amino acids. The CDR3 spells CASSLHGGYGYTF. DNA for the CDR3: TGTGCCAGCAGCTTACATGGGGGATATGGCTACACCTTC.

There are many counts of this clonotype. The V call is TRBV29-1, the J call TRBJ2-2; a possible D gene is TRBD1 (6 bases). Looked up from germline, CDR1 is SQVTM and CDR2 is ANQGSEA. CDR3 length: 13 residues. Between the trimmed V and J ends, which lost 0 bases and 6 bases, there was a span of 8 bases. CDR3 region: CSVEEDRSGELFF. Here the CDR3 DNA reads TGCAGCGTTGAAGAGGACAGATCCGGGGAGCTGTTTTTT.

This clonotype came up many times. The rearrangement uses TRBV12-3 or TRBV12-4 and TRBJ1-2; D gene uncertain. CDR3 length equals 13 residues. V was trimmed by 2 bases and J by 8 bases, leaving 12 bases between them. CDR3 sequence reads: CASSLIGVKGYTF. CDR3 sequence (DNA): TGTGCCAGCAGTTTAATCGGGGTTAAAGGCTACACCTTC.

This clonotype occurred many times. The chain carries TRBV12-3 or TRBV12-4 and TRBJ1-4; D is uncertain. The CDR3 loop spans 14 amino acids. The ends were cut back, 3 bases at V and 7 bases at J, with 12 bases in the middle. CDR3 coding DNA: TGTGCCAGCAGTTTCACGGTTGAGCGTGAAAAACTGTTTTTT. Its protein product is CASSFTVEREKLFF.

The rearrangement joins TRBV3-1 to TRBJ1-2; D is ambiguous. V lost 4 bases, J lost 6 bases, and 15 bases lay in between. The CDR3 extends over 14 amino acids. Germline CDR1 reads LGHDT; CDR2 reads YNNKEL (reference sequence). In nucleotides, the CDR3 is TGTGCCAGCAGCCTCCTTGTGGGCCGGGATGGCTACACCTTC. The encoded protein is CASSLLVGRDGYTF.

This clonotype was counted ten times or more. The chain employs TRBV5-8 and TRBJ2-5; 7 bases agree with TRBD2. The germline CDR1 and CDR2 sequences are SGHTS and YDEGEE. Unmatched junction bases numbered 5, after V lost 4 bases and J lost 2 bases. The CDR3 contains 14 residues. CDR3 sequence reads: CASSPTSRQETQYF. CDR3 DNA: TGTGCCAGCAGCCCGACTAGCAGGCAAGAGACCCAGTACTTC.

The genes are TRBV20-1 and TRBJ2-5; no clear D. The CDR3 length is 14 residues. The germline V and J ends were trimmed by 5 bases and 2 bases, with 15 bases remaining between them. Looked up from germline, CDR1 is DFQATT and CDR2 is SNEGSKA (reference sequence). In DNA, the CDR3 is TGCAGTGCTCCGAGGTCGGTCCCTCAAGAGACCCAGTACTTC. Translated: CSAPRSVPQETQYF.

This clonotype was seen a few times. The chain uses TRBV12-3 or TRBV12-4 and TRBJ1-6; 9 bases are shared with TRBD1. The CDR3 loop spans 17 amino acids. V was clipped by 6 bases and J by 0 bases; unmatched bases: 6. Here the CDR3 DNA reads TGTGCCAGCAGGAGCGGACAGGGGAGCTCCTATAATTCACCCCTCCACTTT. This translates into CASRSGQGSSYNSPLHF.

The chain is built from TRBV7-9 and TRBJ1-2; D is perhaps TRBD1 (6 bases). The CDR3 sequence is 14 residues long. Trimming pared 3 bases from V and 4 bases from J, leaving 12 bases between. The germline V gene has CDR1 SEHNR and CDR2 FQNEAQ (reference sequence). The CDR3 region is CASSFGGLSYGYTF. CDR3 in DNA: TGTGCCAGCAGCTTTGGGGGGCTGAGCTATGGCTACACCTTC.

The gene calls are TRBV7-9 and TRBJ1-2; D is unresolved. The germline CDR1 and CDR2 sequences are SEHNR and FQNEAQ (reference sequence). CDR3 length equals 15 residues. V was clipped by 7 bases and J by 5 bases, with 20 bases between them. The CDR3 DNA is TGTGCCAGCATCCTTCTACAGAGCTCTTCATATGGCTACACCTTC. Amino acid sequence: CASILLQSSSYGYTF.

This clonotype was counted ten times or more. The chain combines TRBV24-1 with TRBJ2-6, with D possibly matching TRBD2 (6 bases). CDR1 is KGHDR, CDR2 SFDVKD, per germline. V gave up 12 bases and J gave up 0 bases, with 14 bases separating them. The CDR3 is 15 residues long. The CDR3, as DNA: TGTGCCGCGGGACCGGACCACTCTGGGGCCAACGTCCTGACTTTC. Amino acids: CAAGPDHSGANVLTF.